Each of the 21 T cell receptor beta chains below was sequenced from the same sample in a study of blood T cells in healthy people across ages. Primers used in a second PCR of roughly 7 to 11 cycles were a sample-barcoded 5' primer and a J-beta primer mix. TCRdb ran MiXCR on the 5' RACE reads and lists one entry per CDR3 protein. The sample holds approximately 800,000 distinct CDR3 sequences; nearly 60% are singletons and the top ten take 22%. Source material: blood. All receptors come from a man aged 25 to 45 in good health.

The chain carries TRBV29-1 and TRBJ1-1, with a possible D match to TRBD1 (5 bases). The germline CDR1 and CDR2 sequences are SQVTM and ANQGSEA. The CDR3 has 13 amino acids. V was clipped by 4 bases and J by 1 base, with 10 bases between them. For the CDR3, the DNA is TGCAGCGTTGCAGAACAGGCGAACACTGAAGCTTTCTTT. Amino acid sequence: CSVAEQANTEAFF.

This clonotype appeared once. J is TRBJ1-1 and V is TRBV6-1, with D perhaps TRBD1 (6 bases). From germline, CDR1 is MNHNS and CDR2 SASEGT. The CDR3 contains 15 residues. The V and J ends lost 2 bases and 6 bases respectively, with 16 bases between them. The CDR3: CASSETIGGLAEAFF. The CDR3 nucleotides are TGTGCCAGCAGTGAAACGATCGGGGGGCTCGCTGAAGCTTTCTTT.

In this sample, this clonotype turned up a few times. The chain couples TRBV12-3 or TRBV12-4 to TRBJ1-1, with D perhaps TRBD1 (5 bases). The length of the CDR3 is 13 residues. Trimming pared 6 bases from V and 5 bases from J, leaving 13 bases between. The DNA for the CDR3 is TGTGCCAGCAGGTTAACAGGTAATACTGAAGCTTTCTTT. This codes for CASRLTGNTEAFF.

The chain uses TRBV12-3 or TRBV12-4 and TRBJ2-1, with TRBD1 matching 7 bases. The CDR3 loop spans 16 amino acids. The ends lost 6 bases at V and 4 bases at J; junction bases unmatched: 12. The CDR3 nucleotides read TGTGCCAGCAGCCGTCCGGGACAGCAAAGTTACAATGAGCAGTTCTTC. Its translation is CASSRPGQQSYNEQFF.

V gene TRBV4-3 combines with J gene TRBJ2-2, with D possibly being TRBD2 (6 bases). V lost 6 bases to trimming and J lost 1 base, with 9 bases between them. In germline, CDR1 is LGHNA, CDR2 YSLEER. The CDR3 is made up of 14 amino acids. In DNA, the CDR3 is TGCGCCAGCAGACGTAGCGGGAACACCGGGGAGCTGTTTTTT. Protein: CASRRSGNTGELFF.

This clonotype was seen more than once but under ten times. J is TRBJ2-5 and V is TRBV4-1; D not resolved. The J call is uncertain, as TRBJ2-7 better fits the DNA end. Looked up from germline, CDR1 is MGHRA and CDR2 is YSYEKL. This CDR3 contains 13 residues. CDR3: CASSQEVGFEQYF. The CDR3 DNA reads TGCGCCAGCAGCCAAGAAGTAGGGTTCGAGCAGTACTTC.

In its sample, this clonotype was seen once. The rearrangement joins TRBV7-2 to TRBJ2-1; 10 bases align to TRBD2. The CDR3 is made up of 15 amino acids. Germline V gene lookup returns CDR1 SGHTA and CDR2 FQGNSA. Unmatched junction bases numbered 9, after V lost 5 bases and J lost 8 bases. The CDR3 spells CASSNALAGVHEQFF. As DNA, the CDR3 is TGTGCCAGCAGCAACGCGCTAGCGGGAGTACATGAGCAGTTCTTC.

The gene calls are TRBV5-6 and TRBJ2-3; 7 bases are shared with TRBD1. V trimming: 5 bases; J trimming: 3 bases; junction bases outside the gene matches: 9. CDR3 size: 15 residues. Germline V gene data show CDR1 as SGHDT and CDR2 as YYEEEE. For the CDR3, the DNA is TGTGCCAGCAGGGGGACAGCGAGTGGGACAGATACGCAGTATTTT. Protein sequence: CASRGTASGTDTQYF.

This clonotype was counted once. This rearrangement joins TRBV2 to TRBJ2-4, with D maybe TRBD1 (5 bases). The CDR3 loop spans 13 amino acids. Trimming cost V 7 bases and J 1 base, with 8 bases left between them. CDR1 SNHLY and CDR2 FYNNEI come from the germline V gene. The CDR3 DNA is TGTGCCAGCAAGGGGTGGGCCAAAAACATTCAGTACTTC. Its protein product is CASKGWAKNIQYF.

This clonotype was detected only once. This chain joins TRBV20-1 and TRBJ2-1, with a tentative D call TRBD2 (8 bases). Trimming removed 5 bases from V and 0 bases from J, with 17 bases in between. CDR1 and CDR2 from the germline V gene are DFQATT and SNEGSKA (reference sequence). This CDR3 is 16 amino acids long. The CDR3 spells CSAEGAGGFSYNEQFF. CDR3 nucleotides: TGCAGTGCTGAGGGGGCGGGAGGATTCTCCTACAATGAGCAGTTCTTC.

CDR3 sequence reads: CASSYSRTQDRPIYF. The DNA of the CDR3 is TGTGCCAGCAGTTACAGCAGGACGCAGGATCGGCCCATATATTTT. V usage is TRBV6-5 and J usage is TRBJ1-3, with unresolved D. Germline V gene lookup returns CDR1 MNHEY and CDR2 SVGAGI. This CDR3 comprises 15 residues. Trimming pared 2 bases from V and 11 bases from J, leaving 19 bases between.

There are a few counts of this clonotype. The chain combines TRBV6-5 with TRBJ2-5; D may be TRBD2 (6 bases). The V gene lost 8 bases and the J gene lost 11 bases, with 24 bases spanning the gap. CDR3 length equals 14 residues. In germline, CDR1 is MNHEY, CDR2 SVGAGI. CDR3 nucleotides: TGTGCCAGCTCAAACGGGACTTTCGGGGTAGAGCAGTACTTC. It yields the protein CASSNGTFGVEQYF.

This clonotype was seen only a few times. The chain couples TRBV6-6 to TRBJ2-4, with D perhaps matching TRBD1 (6 bases). V lost 6 bases, J lost 0 bases, and 9 bases lay in between. Germline lookup yields CDR1 MNHNY and CDR2 SVGAGI (reference sequence). The CDR3 has 14 residues. DNA for the CDR3: TGTGCCAGCAGGCCAGGGGAAGCCAAAAACATTCAGTACTTC. It translates to CASRPGEAKNIQYF.

The chain combines TRBV18 with TRBJ2-1, with D perhaps TRBD1 (5 bases). CDR3 length: 15 amino acids. V dropped 7 bases and J dropped 0 bases, with 13 bases sitting between them. Germline values: CDR1 KGHSH, CDR2 LQKENI. The CDR3 DNA sequence: TGTGCCAGCTGTGGGGCCCCGGGCTCCTACAATGAGCAGTTCTTC. This translates into CASCGAPGSYNEQFF. Drawing the rest from reference TRBV18 and TRBJ2-1, the complete variable domain is NAGVMQNPRHLVRRRGQEARLRCSPMKGHSHVYWYRQLPEEGLKFMVYLQKENIIDESGMPKERFSAEFPKEGPSILRIQQVVRGDSAAYFCASCGAPGSYNEQFFGPGTRLTVL.

The chain recombines TRBV7-9 with TRBJ2-3; TRBD2 aligns across 7 bases. Germline values: CDR1 SEHNR, CDR2 FQNEAQ (reference sequence). Unmatched junction bases numbered 8, after V lost 6 bases and J lost 2 bases. This CDR3 region has 15 residues. In nucleotides, the CDR3 is TGTGCCAGCAGTCGGCAAGCGGGGCTCACAGATACGCAGTATTTT. Translation gives CASSRQAGLTDTQYF.

The V and J genes are TRBV29-1 and TRBJ2-1; no reliable D call. Per the germline V gene, CDR1 is SQVTM and CDR2 is ANQGSEA. The length of the CDR3 is 10 residues. V was pared by 6 bases and J by 4 bases, with 4 bases between. The CDR3 nucleotides are TGCAGCGTGGCTTACAATGAGCAGTTCTTC. Translated: CSVAYNEQFF.

The rearrangement links TRBV9 to TRBJ2-1; a possible D gene is TRBD2 (6 bases). CDR1 is SGDLS and CDR2 is YYNGEE in the germline V gene. V lost 3 bases to trimming and J lost 7 bases, with 14 bases between them. The CDR3 loop spans 14 amino acids. CDR3 nucleotide sequence: TGTGCCAGCAGCGCCCTATGGGGGGTTAATGAGCAGTTCTTC. Its protein is CASSALWGVNEQFF.

This sequence joins TRBV27 and TRBJ2-7, with D perhaps TRBD2 (5 bases). The CDR3 loop spans 11 amino acids. CDR1 and CDR2 (germline): MNHEY, SMNVEV (reference sequence). With 4 bases removed from V and 6 bases from J, the gap between germline ends came to 7 bases. The CDR3 DNA is TGTGCCAGCAGTTCCGAGGGCGAGCAGTACTTC. The encoded protein is CASSSEGEQYF.

This chain connects TRBV5-1 to TRBJ2-7, with TRBD1 as a possible D gene (6 bases). The ends were cut back, 6 bases at V and 4 bases at J, with 14 bases in the middle. CDR1 is SGHRS and CDR2 is YFSETQ in the germline V gene. The CDR3 contains 13 residues. CDR3 DNA sequence: TGCGCCAGCAAAAACCCAGGGGCTTACGAGCAGTACTTC. It specifies CASKNPGAYEQYF.

This chain links TRBV10-3 with TRBJ2-1; the match to TRBD2 covers 11 bases. The CDR3 covers 14 residues. V lost 2 bases to trimming and J lost 10 bases; unmatched junction nucleotides: 4. CDR1 ENHRY and CDR2 SYGVKD come from the germline V gene. CDR3 DNA sequence: TGTGCCATCAGTGAGCCGATAGCGGGAGGGGAGCAGTTCTTC. Protein product: CAISEPIAGGEQFF.

The chain combines TRBV6-2 or TRBV6-3 with TRBJ2-6; D is unclear. The CDR3 runs 16 residues. V was cut by 2 bases and J by 0 bases, with 8 bases left in between. The V gene's germline CDR1 is MNHEY and CDR2 SVGEGT. The CDR3 loop is CASSYGRNSGANVLTF. CDR3 nucleotide sequence: TGTGCCAGCAGTTACGGCCGCAACTCTGGGGCCAACGTCCTGACTTTC.